This T cell receptor (beta chain) was captured by sequencing in a study of shared clonotypes between healthy human individuals. Study details: The plates for each donor numbered three CD4 naive, three CD4 memory, two CD8 naive and one CD8 memory. General study points: Incompleteness in sorted-subset sequencing, despite large depth, was shown by rarefaction. The sharing of about 5% of naive CD4 clonotypes was seen across a handful of donors.

Each subset's genomic DNA was shared equally among a number of immunoSEQ plates. Profiled with immunoSEQ multiplex PCR; TCRdb holds only in-frame clones, not every one. The sample has more than 550,000 clones; about 91% are singletons. It was CD45RO-negative cells, positively selected for CCR7, that made up naive CD8 cells, with terminally differentiated effector memory CD45RA+ cells excluded. Points on this clone: Its antigen is not known.

Sequenced: naive CD8+ T cells sorted from blood. This clonotype was sampled from a man aged 30-40 years in good health.

The CDR3 DNA sequence: TGTGCCAGCAGCTTAGTCCCTAACTATGGCTACACCTTC. The encoded protein is CASSLVPNYGYTF. V gene TRBV7-9 combines with J gene TRBJ1-2; D gene ambiguous. Germline loops: CDR1 SEHNR, CDR2 FQNEAQ (reference sequence). V gave up 1 base and J gave up 0 bases, with 3 bases separating them. The CDR3 has 13 amino acids.